A single sample is the source of the 22 T cell receptor beta chains below, sequenced in a study of CD8 T cells in Susac syndrome. After extraction with the RNeasy kit, roughly 0.45 to 1 ug of the RNA was reverse transcribed using random hexamers. In TCRdb, the immunoSEQ multiplex PCR reads were re-called with MiXCR into one record per CDR3 protein. The sample has some 120,000 distinct CDR3 sequences; around 94% are singletons. The source material was CD8+ T cells from PBMCs. The receptors were sampled from a human donor with Susac syndrome.

The sample holds a few counts of this clonotype. The rearrangement joins TRBV7-9 to TRBJ2-1, with D unresolved. Germline assignment: CDR1 SEHNR and CDR2 FQNEAQ (reference sequence). The CDR3 runs 12 residues. The germline V and J ends were trimmed by 6 bases and 4 bases, with 7 bases remaining between them. This CDR3 reads CASSVGYNEQFF. The CDR3 DNA is TGTGCCAGCAGTGTCGGATACAATGAGCAGTTCTTC. Supplemented by reference TRBV7-9 and TRBJ2-1, the full variable domain reads DTGVSQNPRHKITKRGQNVTFRCDPISEHNRLYWYRQTLGQGPEFLTYFQNEAQLEKSRLLSDRFSAERPKGSFSTLEIQRTEQGDSAMYLCASSVGYNEQFFGPGTRLTVL.

The rearrangement links TRBV7-8 to TRBJ2-3; 11 nucleotides align to TRBD2. Germline CDR1 reads SGHVS; CDR2 reads FQNEAQ. The CDR3 is made up of 16 amino acids. The trim removed 5 bases at V and 4 bases at J, leaving 8 bases unmatched. The CDR3 reads CASSPRLAGKADTQYF. The CDR3 nucleotides read TGTGCCAGCAGCCCCCGACTAGCGGGGAAGGCAGATACGCAGTATTTT.

CDR3 region: CASSASTGRTYGYTF. The CDR3 DNA is TGTGCCAGCAGTGCTTCGACAGGGCGAACCTATGGCTACACCTTC. The V call is TRBV12-3 or TRBV12-4, the J call TRBJ1-2, with 7 bases lining up with TRBD1. The V and J ends lost 5 bases and 4 bases, in that order; junction bases with no gene match: 10. The CDR3 runs to 15 residues.

The chain couples TRBV28 to TRBJ2-6, with 7 bases that match TRBD1. V trimming: 4 bases; J trimming: 0 bases; junction bases outside the gene matches: 6. CDR1 and CDR2 (germline): MDHEN, SYDVKM. This CDR3 comprises 17 residues. CDR3 sequence (DNA): TGTGCCAGCAGTTCAGACAGGGTTGTCTCTGGGGCCAACGTCCTGACTTTC. Its protein product is CASSSDRVVSGANVLTF.

V gene TRBV12-5 combines with J gene TRBJ1-2; TRBD1 might be the D (6 bases). The CDR3 is 12 residues long. Looked up from germline, CDR1 is LGHNT and CDR2 is FRNRAP. The ends were cut back, 5 bases at V and 6 bases at J, with 10 bases in the middle. The CDR3 sequence is CASGRRQDGYTF. The CDR3 nucleotides read TGTGCTAGTGGTCGACGACAGGATGGCTACACCTTC. The full variable domain, with the rest looked up from reference TRBV12-5 and TRBJ1-2, is DARVTQTPRHKVTEMGQEVTMRCQPILGHNTVFWYRQTMMQGLELLAYFRNRAPLDDSGMPKDRFSAEMPDATLATLKIQPSEPRDSAVYFCASGRRQDGYTFGSGTRLTVV.

The chain combines TRBV20-1 with TRBJ2-6, with TRBD2 matching 8 bases. V was pared by 6 bases and J by 0 bases, with 7 bases of the junction left unmatched. There are 16 residues in the CDR3. Germline V gene sequence: CDR1 DFQATT, CDR2 SNEGSKA (reference sequence). CDR3 sequence (DNA): TGCAGTGCCTCCGGGGGGGGGCTCTCTGGGGCCAACGTCCTGACTTTC. Translating gives CSASGGGLSGANVLTF.

The chain couples TRBV7-9 to TRBJ2-2, with D perhaps TRBD1 or TRBD2 (5 bases each). Between the trimmed V and J ends, which lost 5 bases and 0 bases, there was a span of 10 bases. Germline V lookup: CDR1 SEHNR, CDR2 FQNEAQ (reference sequence). The CDR3 runs to 15 residues. Here the CDR3 reads CASSRRDPNTGELFF. For the CDR3, the DNA is TGTGCCAGCAGCCGCCGGGACCCGAACACCGGGGAGCTGTTTTTT.

The chain carries TRBV7-9 and TRBJ2-7; the D is unclear. This CDR3 is built from 12 residues. Germline CDR1 is SEHNR and CDR2 is FQNEAQ (reference sequence). V lost 1 base, J lost 7 bases, and 8 bases lay in between. In DNA, the CDR3 is TGTGCCAGCAGCTTAGGAAGTGGGGAGCAGTACTTC. Its translation: CASSLGSGEQYF.

The chain uses TRBV12-3 or TRBV12-4 and TRBJ1-2; D call uncertain. The CDR3 is 15 residues long. V lost 5 bases, J lost 4 bases, and 17 bases lay in between. The CDR3 protein is CASSPLNSAAYGYTF. The CDR3 coding sequence is TGTGCCAGCAGTCCCCTGAACAGTGCGGCCTATGGCTACACCTTC.

J is TRBJ1-4 and V is TRBV12-3 or TRBV12-4, with unresolved D. The CDR3 is 14 amino acids. Trimming shortened V by 6 bases and J by 4 bases, and 12 bases separated the two germline ends. CDR3 region: CASSLQTVNEKLFF. The CDR3 DNA sequence: TGTGCCAGCAGCCTACAGACGGTTAATGAAAAACTGTTTTTT.

This sequence joins TRBV18 and TRBJ1-6, with 8 bases that match TRBD1. There are 15 residues in the CDR3. Germline V gives CDR1 KGHSH, CDR2 LQKENI. Trimming took 4 bases from V and 7 from J; bases not matched to a gene: 6. The CDR3 loop reads CASSQETGDNSPLHF. DNA for the CDR3: TGTGCCAGCTCACAGGAGACAGGGGACAATTCACCCCTCCACTTT.

This chain links TRBV5-4 with TRBJ1-1, with D tentatively TRBD1 (5 bases). Germline V gene data show CDR1 as SGHNT and CDR2 as YYREEE (reference sequence). Trimming removed 4 bases from V and 3 bases from J, with 7 bases in between. CDR3 length: 12 residues. The CDR3: CASSGDDTEAFF. CDR3 DNA: TGTGCCAGCAGCGGGGACGACACTGAAGCTTTCTTT.

The J gene is TRBJ2-7, the V gene TRBV12-3 or TRBV12-4, with a tentative D call TRBD2 (6 bases). V was clipped by 6 bases and J by 6 bases, with 12 bases between them. The CDR3 is 12 residues long. The CDR3, as DNA: TGTGCCAGCAGCCCCGGGACTCCCGAGCAGTACTTC. Amino acids: CASSPGTPEQYF.

This clonotype was counted a single time. This chain uses TRBV29-1 with TRBJ2-5; D is ambiguous. The CDR3 covers 13 residues. Germline V CDR1 and CDR2: SQVTM, ANQGSEA. V lost 8 bases and J 3 bases, leaving 16 bases between the germline ends. The CDR3 is CSLIPTAEETQYF. CDR3 in DNA: TGCAGCCTCATTCCGACGGCGGAAGAGACCCAGTACTTC.

This clonotype was seen just once. The chain employs TRBV5-6 and TRBJ1-2; D unclear. With 0 bases removed from V and 4 bases from J, the gap between germline ends came to 7 bases. Germline V CDR1 and CDR2: SGHDT, YYEEEE. CDR3 size: 13 residues. Here the CDR3 DNA reads TGTGCCAGCAGCTTGGGCAACGTCTATGGCTACACCTTC. It specifies CASSLGNVYGYTF.

This chain uses TRBV11-3 with TRBJ2-2; D is undetermined. Trimming took off 5 bases at V and 6 bases at J, with 4 bases between the two ends. Germline values: CDR1 SGHNT, CDR2 YENEEA. The CDR3 loop spans 11 amino acids. The CDR3 is CASSQSGELFF. CDR3 sequence (DNA): TGTGCCAGCAGCCAGTCCGGGGAGCTGTTTTTT.

The chain links TRBV5-4 to TRBJ2-3, with 9 bases matching TRBD2. V trimming: 1 base; J trimming: 4 bases; junction bases outside the gene matches: 7. Looked up from germline, CDR1 is SGHNT and CDR2 is YYREEE (reference sequence). The CDR3 is made up of 16 amino acids. CDR3 in amino acids: CASSLMAGGPSDTQYF. CDR3 nucleotide sequence: TGTGCCAGCAGCTTGATGGCGGGAGGGCCATCAGATACGCAGTATTTT.

The chain couples TRBV12-5 to TRBJ1-1; D ambiguous. The length of the CDR3 is 15 residues. From germline, CDR1 is LGHNT and CDR2 FRNRAP. Deletions cut 2 bases from V and 6 bases from J, with 16 bases between. The DNA of the CDR3 is TGTGCTAGTGGTTTGCAGGACTCCGCAGGCGCTGAAGCTTTCTTT. Translated: CASGLQDSAGAEAFF.

Concerning this clonotype itself: One end of the junction is discordant with germline, which a read error may explain. In DNA, the CDR3 is TGTGCCAGCAGTGACTCGACGGGGGCTGATGGGTCCAACGTCCTGACTTTC. Amino acids: CASSDSTGADGSNVLTF. The chain recombines TRBV6-4 with TRBJ2-6; D tentatively reads TRBD1 or TRBD2 (6 bases each). Germline V gene lookup returns CDR1 MRHNA and CDR2 SNTAGT. CDR3 length equals 17 residues.

This sequence joins TRBV30 and TRBJ1-4; no reliable D call. This CDR3 comprises 13 residues. CDR1 is GTSNPN, CDR2 SVGIG, per germline (reference sequence). V lost 2 bases to trimming and J lost 7 bases, with 11 bases between them. The CDR3 region is CAWSRREVEKLFF. The CDR3 bases are TGTGCCTGGAGTAGGAGGGAGGTTGAAAAACTGTTTTTT.

The rearrangement links TRBV12-3 or TRBV12-4 to TRBJ2-7; no definite D call. The CDR3 is 12 residues long. V was shortened by 3 bases and J by 3 bases, with 6 bases between the two germline ends. The CDR3 is CASSLWNYEQYF. The DNA of the CDR3 is TGTGCCAGCAGTTTGTGGAACTACGAGCAGTACTTC.

The chain uses TRBV30 and TRBJ1-2; unclear D gene. Trimming took off 8 bases at V and 6 bases at J, with 16 bases between the two ends. Germline assignment: CDR1 GTSNPN and CDR2 SVGIG (reference sequence). The CDR3 totals 12 residues. Here the CDR3 reads CAVIPGFHGYTF. CDR3 sequence (DNA): TGTGCCGTCATACCGGGATTTCATGGCTACACCTTC.